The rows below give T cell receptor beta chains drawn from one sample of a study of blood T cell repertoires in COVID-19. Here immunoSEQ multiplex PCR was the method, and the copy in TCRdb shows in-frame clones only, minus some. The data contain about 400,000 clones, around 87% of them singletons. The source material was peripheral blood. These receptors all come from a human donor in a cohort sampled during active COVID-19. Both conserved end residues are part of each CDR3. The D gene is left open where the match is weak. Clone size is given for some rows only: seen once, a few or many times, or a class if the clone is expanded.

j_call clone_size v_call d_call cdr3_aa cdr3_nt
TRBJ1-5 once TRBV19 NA CASSTAQQGYNQPQHF TGTGCCAGTAGTACGGCCCAACAGGGATACAATCAGCCCCAGCATTTT
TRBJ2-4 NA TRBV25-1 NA CASSDQSTGGNIQYF TGTGCCAGCAGTGACCAGTCGACAGGAGGAAACATTCAGTACTTC
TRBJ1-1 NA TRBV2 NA CASSVTTGTPAAEAFF TGTGCCAGCAGTGTTACCACCGGGACACCGGCGGCTGAAGCTTTCTTT
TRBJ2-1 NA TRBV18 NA CASSPPTGTRYNEQFF TGTGCCAGCTCACCACCGACAGGTACAAGATACAATGAGCAGTTCTTC
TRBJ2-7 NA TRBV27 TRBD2 CASSLKRASGSTEQYF TGTGCCAGCAGTCTTAAAAGGGCTAGCGGGAGCACCGAGCAGTACTTC
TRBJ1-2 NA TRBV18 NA CASSGRGDYGYTF TGTGCCAGCTCGGGCCGGGGGGACTATGGCTACACCTTC
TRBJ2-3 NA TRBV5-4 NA CASSSTGQSTDTQYF TGTGCCAGCAGCTCCACGGGACAAAGCACAGATACGCAGTATTTT
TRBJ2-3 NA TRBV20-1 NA CSASGGLQGSDTQYF TGCAGTGCTAGTGGGGGGTTACAGGGCTCAGATACGCAGTATTTT
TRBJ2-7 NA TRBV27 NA CASSRSLGGWSYEQYF TGTGCCAGCAGTCGATCCCTCGGCGGGTGGAGCTACGAGCAGTACTTC
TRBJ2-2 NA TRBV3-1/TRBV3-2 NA CASSPQPDRGTGELFF TGTGCCAGCAGCCCCCAGCCTGATCGGGGCACCGGGGAGCTGTTTTTT
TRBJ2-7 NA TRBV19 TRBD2 CASSISGGLEFEQYF TGTGCCAGCAGTATCTCGGGGGGGCTGGAATTTGAGCAGTACTTC
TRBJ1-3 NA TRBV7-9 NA CASSFGMASGNTIYF TGTGCCAGCAGCTTTGGTATGGCATCTGGAAACACCATATATTTT